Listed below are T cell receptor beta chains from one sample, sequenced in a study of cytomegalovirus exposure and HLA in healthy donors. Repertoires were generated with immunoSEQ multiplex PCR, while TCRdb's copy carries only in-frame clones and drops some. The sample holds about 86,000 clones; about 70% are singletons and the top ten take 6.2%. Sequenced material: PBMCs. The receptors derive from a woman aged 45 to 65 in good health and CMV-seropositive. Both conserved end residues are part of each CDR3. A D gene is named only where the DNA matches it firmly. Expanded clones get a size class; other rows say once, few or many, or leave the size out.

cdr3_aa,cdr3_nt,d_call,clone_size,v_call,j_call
CASSLAPVNTEAFF,TGCGCCAGCAGCTTGGCCCCCGTGAACACTGAAGCTTTCTTT,-,-,TRBV5-1,TRBJ1-1
CASSLALEGGTLYNEQFF,TGTGCCAGCAGCTTAGCCCTCGAGGGGGGGACCCTCTACAATGAGCAGTTCTTC,-,-,TRBV11-3,TRBJ2-1
CASGGHGANTGELFF,TGTGCCAGCGGGGGCCATGGAGCGAACACCGGGGAGCTGTTTTTT,-,-,TRBV6-5,TRBJ2-2
CASSLEAGGQTEAFF,TGTGCCAGCAGCTTGGAGGCAGGGGGGCAGACTGAAGCTTTCTTT,TRBD1,once,TRBV5-5,TRBJ1-1
CASSALAGALTTDTQYF,TGTGCCAGCAGCGCGCTAGCGGGAGCTCTAACCACAGATACGCAGTATTTT,TRBD2,-,TRBV11-2,TRBJ2-3
CAWSVRQGRGVSSPLHF,TGTGCCTGGAGTGTAAGACAGGGAAGGGGTGTAAGCTCACCCCTCCACTTT,TRBD1,-,TRBV30,TRBJ1-6
CASSSKAGGYEQYF,TGTGCCAGCAGCTCGAAGGCGGGTGGATACGAGCAGTACTTC,-,-,TRBV11-2,TRBJ2-7
CSAGGQGRYGYTF,TGCAGCGCTGGGGGACAGGGACGCTATGGCTACACCTTC,TRBD1,-,TRBV29-1,TRBJ1-2
CASRRRGNIQYF,TGTGCCAGCAGAAGGAGGGGAAACATTCAGTACTTC,-,few,TRBV13,TRBJ2-4
CASRLADTQYF,TGTGCCAGCAGACTAGCAGATACGCAGTATTTT,-,-,TRBV2,TRBJ2-3
CASSLDRLNTEAFF,TGTGCCAGCAGTTTGGACAGGCTTAACACTGAAGCTTTCTTT,TRBD1,-,TRBV5-5,TRBJ1-1
CASSWDRDTGELFF,TGTGCCAGCAGTTGGGACAGGGACACCGGGGAGCTGTTTTTT,TRBD1,-,TRBV6-5,TRBJ2-2
CASSQLVGEQYF,TGCGCCAGCAGCCAATTGGTCGGGGAGCAGTACTTC,-,-,TRBV4-1,TRBJ2-7
CASSAGGADTQYF,TGTGCCAGCAGCGCCGGAGGGGCAGATACGCAGTATTTT,-,many,TRBV5-6,TRBJ2-3
CASSPRTGVFQETQYF,TGTGCCAGCAGCCCCCGGACAGGAGTGTTCCAAGAGACCCAGTACTTC,TRBD1,-,TRBV9,TRBJ2-5
CASSLFGGNEKLFF,TGTGCCAGCAGTTTATTCGGCGGGAATGAAAAACTGTTTTTT,-,-,TRBV28,TRBJ1-4
CASSWTANTGELFF,TGTGCCAGCAGTTGGACTGCGAACACCGGGGAGCTGTTTTTT,-,-,TRBV7-8,TRBJ2-2
CASSLRDRKTYEQYF,TGTGCCAGCAGTCTCCGGGACAGGAAGACCTACGAGCAGTACTTC,TRBD1,-,TRBV7-2,TRBJ2-7
CASSDSALRQTQYF,TGTGCCAGCAGTGACTCAGCGCTCCGCCAGACCCAGTACTTC,-,-,TRBV6-6,TRBJ2-5
CASTATGASGRPPDTQYF,TGTGCCAGCACCGCCACGGGGGCTAGCGGGAGGCCCCCAGATACGCAGTATTTT,TRBD2,-,TRBV7-2,TRBJ2-3
CASSQDPGTNEKLFF,TGCGCCAGCAGCCAAGATCCAGGGACTAATGAAAAACTGTTTTTT,-,once,TRBV4-1,TRBJ1-4
CASSPGTGQGITGELFF,TGTGCCAGCTCACCCGGGACGGGACAGGGCATCACCGGGGAGCTGTTTTTT,TRBD1,-,TRBV18,TRBJ2-2
CASGLLSGSLNEQFF,TGTGCCAGCGGATTACTTAGCGGGAGTTTAAATGAGCAGTTCTTC,TRBD2,-,TRBV9,TRBJ2-1
CASSLSGTGELFF,TGTGCCAGCAGCCTCAGTGGCACCGGGGAGCTGTTTTTT,-,once,TRBV9,TRBJ2-2
CASRSGQFNTEAFF,TGTGCCAGCAGGTCTGGACAGTTTAACACTGAAGCTTTCTTT,-,few,TRBV7-8,TRBJ1-1
CATMTSGTTLAGELFF,TGTGCCACCATGACTAGCGGGACTACTTTGGCCGGGGAGCTGTTTTTT,TRBD2,-,TRBV28,TRBJ2-2
CAWGSGRETQYF,TGTGCCTGGGGGAGCGGGAGGGAGACCCAGTACTTC,TRBD2,-,TRBV30,TRBJ2-5
CASSQEGLEAFF,TGTGCCAGCAGCCAGGAGGGGCTTGAAGCTTTCTTT,-,-,TRBV14,TRBJ1-1
CASSQSGSYEQYF,TGTGCCAGCAGCCAGTCAGGGTCCTACGAGCAGTACTTC,-,-,TRBV7-9,TRBJ2-7
CASSGSYGYTF,TGTGCCAGCAGTGGGAGCTATGGCTACACCTTC,-,-,TRBV28,TRBJ1-2
CSAPGLAADTQYF,TGCAGCGCTCCGGGACTAGCTGCAGATACGCAGTATTTT,TRBD2,-,TRBV29-1,TRBJ2-3
CASSSGQPQHF,TGTGCCAGCAGTTCCGGGCAGCCCCAGCATTTT,-,-,TRBV28,TRBJ1-5
CASNGQGGNYGYTF,TGTGCCAGCAACGGGCAGGGGGGCAACTATGGCTACACCTTC,TRBD1,few,TRBV7-2,TRBJ1-2
CASSDQGAGEQFF,TGCGCCAGCAGTGACCAGGGGGCTGGTGAGCAGTTCTTC,TRBD1,-,TRBV10-1,TRBJ2-1
CSVVQGTPSGANVLTF,TGCAGCGTTGTTCAGGGGACCCCCTCTGGGGCCAACGTCCTGACTTTC,-,-,TRBV29-1,TRBJ2-6
CASSIDRGGVYGYTF,TGTGCCAGTAGTATAGATCGTGGAGGGGTCTATGGCTACACCTTC,-,-,TRBV19,TRBJ1-2
CASTRTGHEQFF,TGTGCCAGCACCAGGACAGGGCATGAGCAGTTCTTC,TRBD1,-,TRBV25-1,TRBJ2-1
CAGLTGNTGELFF,TGTGCCGGACTGACAGGGAACACCGGGGAGCTGTTTTTT,-,-,TRBV28,TRBJ2-2
CASSIGTGTEKLFF,TGTGCCAGCAGCATAGGGACAGGGACCGAAAAACTGTTTTTT,TRBD1,-,TRBV5-4,TRBJ1-4
CASSYLGWAFF,TGTGCCAGCAGTTACCTCGGTTGGGCTTTCTTT,-,once,TRBV6-5,TRBJ1-1
CAARGANTGELFF,TGTGCCGCCCGGGGGGCCAACACCGGGGAGCTGTTTTTT,-,-,TRBV10-3,TRBJ2-2
CASSVMGADGYTF,TGTGCCAGCAGTGTGATGGGGGCAGATGGCTACACCTTC,-,-,TRBV2,TRBJ1-2
CAISESGAGAYEQYF,TGTGCCATCAGTGAGTCGGGGGCAGGGGCCTACGAGCAGTACTTC,-,few,TRBV10-3,TRBJ2-7
CATSRGGTVVGETQYF,TGTGCCACCAGCAGAGGGGGGACAGTAGTAGGAGAGACCCAGTACTTC,TRBD1,-,TRBV15,TRBJ2-5
CASSPPYQGGTEAFF,TGTGCCAGCTCACCACCCTACCAGGGAGGTACTGAAGCTTTCTTT,-,-,TRBV18,TRBJ1-1
CASSGRQGYNQPQHF,TGTGCCAGCAGTGGCCGACAGGGCTACAATCAGCCCCAGCATTTT,TRBD1,-,TRBV6-1,TRBJ1-5